This T cell receptor (beta chain) was documented in a study of T cell responses to AZD1222 COVID-19 vaccine. Study as a whole: Second doses that came at about 4 or about 12 weeks were put together.

Sequencing was performed with immunoSEQ multiplex PCR; in TCRdb, only in-frame clones are kept and a portion is missing. The profile shows approximately 150,000 clones, approximately 94% of them singletons. Study-wide findings and caveats: Donor demographics were predominantly white British with a female majority; clonal diversity may be underestimated. Recipients of two AZD1222 doses showed rising Spike-specific TCR breadth and depth.

In this sample, this clone turned up once. Its matching antigen is unknown. The sequencing here drew on peripheral blood, taken on day 0 of AZD1222 vaccination. The sequence derives from an adult in good health.

The CDR3 reads CASSPSTGSYEQYF. CDR3 nucleotide sequence: TGTGCCAGCAGTCCATCGACAGGCTCCTACGAGCAGTACTTC. This chain connects TRBV27 to TRBJ2-7, with D tentatively TRBD1 (6 bases). The germline V gene has CDR1 MNHEY and CDR2 SMNVEV (reference sequence). The CDR3 runs to 14 residues. V was shortened by 5 bases and J by 0 bases, with 11 bases between the two germline ends.